These 6 T cell receptor beta chains share one sample of origin, sequenced in a study of glioma-infiltrating T cells after dendritic cell vaccination. Data came from immunoSEQ multiplex PCR; TCRdb stores just in-frame clones and leaves some out. In the table there are 71,000 or so clones, around 81% of which are singletons. The material was blood, obtained before dendritic cell vaccination. All receptors come from a human donor with glioblastoma.

The chain employs TRBV11-1 and TRBJ2-1; 7 bases agree with TRBD1. Trimming removed 1 base from V and 4 bases from J; junction bases left unmatched: 4. The CDR3 covers 15 residues. From germline, CDR1 is SGHAT and CDR2 FQDESV (reference sequence). The CDR3 protein is CASSLVGQKYNEQFF. CDR3 bases: TGTGCCAGCAGCTTAGTGGGACAGAAATACAATGAGCAGTTCTTC.

The V gene is TRBV4-2, the J gene TRBJ2-2; 12 nucleotides agree with TRBD2. The germline gives CDR1 LGHNA, CDR2 YNFKEQ. This CDR3 contains 17 residues. With V trimmed by 0 bases and J by 7 bases, 6 bases remained unmatched. The DNA of the CDR3 is TGTGCCAGCAGCCAAGACACTAGCGGGGGGTGGGGCGGGGAGCTGTTTTTT. Translated: CASSQDTSGGWGGELFF.

CDR3 DNA: TGTGCCAGCAGTGGTCCCGGGACTAGCGGGGGGTTGGCAGATACGCAGTATTTT. As protein: CASSGPGTSGGLADTQYF. The rearrangement uses TRBV2 and TRBJ2-3; 15 bases fit TRBD2. The length of the CDR3 is 18 residues. Germline-derived CDR1 and CDR2 are SNHLY and FYNNEI. The ends lost 4 bases at V and 4 bases at J; junction bases unmatched: 9.

This CDR3 reads CASSTVFDRQNTEAFF. Written as DNA, the CDR3 is TGTGCCAGTAGTACAGTCTTTGACAGGCAGAACACTGAAGCTTTCTTT. The rearrangement joins TRBV19 to TRBJ1-1; maybe TRBD1 (6 bases). CDR3 length: 16 amino acids. Germline V lookup: CDR1 LNHDA, CDR2 SQIVND (reference sequence). V gave up 4 bases and J gave up 1 base, with 16 bases separating them.

The rearrangement links TRBV7-2 to TRBJ2-5; 9 positions agree with TRBD2. The CDR3 totals 14 residues. Germline loops: CDR1 SGHTA, CDR2 FQGNSA. V dropped 4 bases and J dropped 2; count of bases not matched to a gene: 2. In nucleotides, the CDR3 is TGTGCCAGCAGCTCGACTAGCGGACAAGAGACCCAGTACTTC. This gives the protein CASSSTSGQETQYF.

The J gene is TRBJ1-3, the V gene TRBV5-6; 9 bases match TRBD1. Germline values: CDR1 SGHDT, CDR2 YYEEEE. The CDR3 contains 14 residues. The V gene end was trimmed by 3 bases and the J gene end by 6 bases; junction bases not matched to a gene: 4. CDR3 in DNA: TGTGCCAGCAGCTGGGACAGGGCCGAAAACACCATATATTTT. Encoded protein: CASSWDRAENTIYF.